Sequencing of this T cell receptor beta chain was carried out in a study of blood T cell repertoires in COVID-19. Study-wide background: The United States, Italy and Spain were the sources of the acute and convalescent COVID-19 samples. PBMCs, B-cell-depleted T cells, or T cells provided the cDNA or gDNA that made up the material.

The CDR3 contains 14 residues. Germline CDR1 is LGHNA and CDR2 is YSLEER. Between the trimmed V and J ends, which lost 0 bases and 4 bases, there was a span of 9 bases. As processed by the authors: Amplification from reference gene primers served as the basis for estimated nucleated cell counts. Sequenced by immunoSEQ multiplex PCR; TCRdb stores in-frame clones only, minus some. Clone size and V and J calls were adopted from that table, with D and trimming inferred from the DNA. The sample carries about 87,000 clones, over 75% recorded once. The chain links TRBV4-3 to TRBJ1-2; D is uncertain. The sequence was obtained from a woman at least 80 years old with COVID-19, enrolled during active disease. Specimen: peripheral blood. The CDR3 region is CASSQDTQPYGYTF. The DNA of the CDR3 is TGCGCCAGCAGCCAAGATACACAGCCCTATGGCTACACCTTC.